The entry that follows covers one TCR beta chain sequence. This sample stems from a study of shared clonotypes between healthy human individuals. Germline loops: CDR1 PRHDT, CDR2 FYEKMQ (reference sequence). V gave up 3 bases and J gave up 2 bases, with 8 bases separating them. The CDR3 is 13 amino acids. In the authors' methods: Because ImmunoSEQ provided only junction sequences with no quality scores, the filtering differed. Clones were read by immunoSEQ multiplex PCR, and TCRdb kept only the in-frame ones, dropping some. That table supplies the V and J calls and clone size; D and trimming were determined from the DNA. The repertoire consists of hundreds of thousands of clones, with 60% to 85% occurring once and the leading ten covering under 15%.

The sample was PBMCs. This sequence was found in a middle-aged woman in good health. Some clones in this sample may be carry-over from other donors' samples. The chain employs TRBV13 and TRBJ2-7; no firm D call. The CDR3 is CASSFSHTYEQYF. CDR3 in DNA: TGTGCCAGCAGCTTCTCGCATACCTACGAGCAGTACTTC.